The 32 T cell receptor beta chains listed next were all sequenced from one sample in a study of vaccination effects on CD4 cells after COVID-19. With the ViraFEST assay, the study expanded antigen-specific CD4+ T cells using viral peptide pools, then sequenced them. Upon completion of around 9 days in culture, CD4+ T cells were isolated. These TCRs are of unknown antigen specificity. Produced via immunoSEQ multiplex PCR; TCRdb's table is partial and in-frame only. The table records tens of thousands of clones, around 81% of them present only once. The material was CD4+ T cells from PBMCs cultured with HCoV-229E spike peptides, obtained before COVID-19 vaccination. These receptor sequences come from a human donor who received a COVID-19 vaccine.

This chain joins TRBV18 and TRBJ1-1; possible D gene TRBD1, 6 bases. V shed 3 bases and J shed 3 bases, with 14 bases lying between them. The CDR3 totals 15 residues. Per the germline V gene, CDR1 is KGHSH and CDR2 is LQKENI. Here the CDR3 reads CASSPHGGLDTEAFF. CDR3 nucleotides: TGTGCCAGCTCACCCCACGGGGGCTTGGACACTGAAGCTTTCTTT.

This sequence joins TRBV29-1 and TRBJ2-3; 9 bases match TRBD1. Germline assignment: CDR1 SQVTM and CDR2 ANQGSEA. V shed 7 bases and J 0 bases; nucleotides not matched to a gene: 2. The CDR3 totals 13 residues. CDR3 residues: CSAGQGSTDTQYF. Written as DNA, the CDR3 is TGCAGCGCTGGACAGGGGAGCACAGATACGCAGTATTTT.

The V gene is TRBV10-3, the J gene TRBJ2-3, with TRBD1 matching over 9 bases. Per germline, CDR1 ENHRY and CDR2 SYGVKD. This CDR3 is 14 amino acids long. After removal of 6 bases from V and 1 base from J, the junction contained 2 bases not matched to a gene. CDR3 nucleotide sequence: TGTGCCATCAGGGGACAGGGAGGCACAGATACGCAGTATTTT. Its translation: CAIRGQGGTDTQYF.

The chain carries TRBV5-6 and TRBJ2-1, with D perhaps TRBD1 or TRBD2 (6 bases each). In germline, CDR1 is SGHDT, CDR2 YYEEEE. The CDR3 has 16 residues. With 3 bases removed from V and 5 bases from J, the gap between germline ends came to 18 bases. CDR3 sequence reads: CASSSRGAVKHNEQFF. In DNA form, the CDR3 reads TGTGCCAGCAGCTCGAGGGGGGCAGTCAAACACAATGAGCAGTTCTTC.

Only a few counts were recorded for this clone. The V call is TRBV7-9, the J call TRBJ1-6, with 12 bases matching TRBD1. CDR3 length equals 15 residues. After removal of 5 bases from V and 10 bases from J, the junction contained 6 bases not matched to a gene. Germline loops: CDR1 SEHNR, CDR2 FQNEAQ (reference sequence). The chain's CDR3 is CASSLGTGGGSPLHF. The CDR3 nucleotides read TGTGCCAGCAGCCTTGGGACAGGGGGCGGCTCACCCCTCCACTTT.

The rearrangement joins TRBV14 to TRBJ1-2; a weak D match, TRBD1 (5 bases). Germline CDR1 reads SGHDN; CDR2 reads FVKESK. This CDR3 contains 15 residues. The V end lost 5 bases, the J end lost 5 bases, and 18 bases lay between the germline ends. The CDR3 spells CASSSGPGFLYGYTF. The DNA of the CDR3 is TGTGCCAGCAGCTCAGGGCCCGGATTTTTATATGGCTACACCTTC.

V and J are TRBV21-1 and TRBJ1-4; TRBD1, the table's D call, was not compared with the DNA. TRBV21-1 is annotated as a pseudogene. The CDR3 length is 15 residues. In DNA, the CDR3 is TGTGCCAGCAGCTTGCCGGGACAGGGGTGGGAAAAACTGTTTTTT. This encodes CASSLPGQGWEKLFF.

The V and J genes are TRBV6-2 or TRBV6-3 and TRBJ1-2; no clear D. Trimming stripped 5 bases from V and 2 bases from J, with 9 bases between. The germline gives CDR1 MNHEY, CDR2 SVGEGT. The CDR3 has 13 amino acids. Written as DNA, the CDR3 is TGTGCCAGCAGTCAGCAGTCCAACTATGGCTACACCTTC. Translated: CASSQQSNYGYTF.

This clone was counted between two and nine times. This sequence joins TRBV19 and TRBJ1-2; TRBD1 matches 7 bases. Looked up from germline, CDR1 is LNHDA and CDR2 is SQIVND (reference sequence). The CDR3 totals 13 residues. The V and J ends lost 7 bases and 7 bases, in that order; junction bases with no gene match: 9. The DNA of the CDR3 is TGTGCCAGTACCCCTGACAGGGTCTTTGGCTACACCTTC. Translation: CASTPDRVFGYTF.

The chain has TRBV3-1 (or the pseudogene TRBV3-2) and TRBJ2-2; D tentatively reads TRBD1 or TRBD2 (6 bases each). Trimming took off 4 bases at V and 3 bases at J, with 12 bases between the two ends. The CDR3 length is 15 residues. Germline values: CDR1 LGHDT, CDR2 YNNKEL (reference sequence). The CDR3 DNA reads as TGTGCCAGCAGCCTAATTGGGGGGCACACCGGGGAGCTGTTTTTT. Translating it yields CASSLIGGHTGELFF.

V is TRBV18 and J is TRBJ2-7; D unresolved. Germline loops: CDR1 KGHSH, CDR2 LQKENI. CDR3 length: 13 amino acids. V dropped 6 bases and J dropped 1 base, with 10 bases sitting between them. In nucleotides, the CDR3 is TGTGCCAGCTCGGTCGGGTCTTCCTACGAGCAGTACGTC. Translation: CASSVGSSYEQYV.

This clone showed up just a few times. Other DNA sequences within the sample encode an identical CDR3. V and J are TRBV28 and TRBJ1-5; 8 positions agree with TRBD1. The length of the CDR3 is 14 residues. The J segment lost 7 bases and the V segment lost 5 bases, leaving 7 bases of the junction unmatched. Germline CDR1 MDHEN, CDR2 SYDVKM. The CDR3 sequence is CASSSQGARQPQHF. The CDR3 nucleotides are TGTGCCAGCAGTAGTCAGGGGGCGCGGCAGCCCCAGCATTTT.

The chain has TRBV19 and TRBJ2-5; TRBD2 is a possible D gene (6 bases). The CDR3 spans 14 residues. The germline CDR1 and CDR2 sequences are LNHDA and SQIVND (reference sequence). The V end lost 5 bases, the J end lost 1 base, and 11 bases lay between the germline ends. The CDR3 coding sequence is TGTGCCAGTAGTTTCGGGAGCGCCCAAGAGACCCAGTACTTC. This gives the protein CASSFGSAQETQYF.

The chain employs TRBV18 and TRBJ1-5; perhaps TRBD1 as D (5 bases). V lost 0 bases and J lost 3, with 9 bases in between. This CDR3 is built from 15 residues. Germline-derived CDR1 and CDR2 are KGHSH and LQKENI. The CDR3: CASSPPGGNNQPQHF. The CDR3 bases are TGTGCCAGCTCACCACCCGGGGGGAACAATCAGCCCCAGCATTTT.

This sequence joins TRBV5-6 and TRBJ1-4; no definite D call. Germline V gene lookup returns CDR1 SGHDT and CDR2 YYEEEE. CDR3 length equals 16 residues. V shed 2 bases and J shed 8 bases, with 19 bases lying between them. The CDR3 sequence is CASSFLPGEGEEKLFF. CDR3 sequence (DNA): TGTGCCAGCAGCTTCCTACCGGGAGAGGGTGAGGAAAAACTGTTTTTT.

The V gene is TRBV6-5, the J gene TRBJ2-2, with 8 bases matching TRBD1. The germline V gene encodes CDR1 MNHEY and CDR2 SVGAGI. Trimming removed 0 bases from V and 7 bases from J; junction bases left unmatched: 4. The CDR3 contains 15 residues. The CDR3 DNA is TGTGCCAGCAGTTACTCGGCAGGGGGCGGCGGGGAGCTGTTTTTT. It translates to CASSYSAGGGGELFF.

The chain combines TRBV30 with TRBJ1-5; 7 bases are shared with TRBD1. This CDR3 has 16 amino acids. Germline V gene data show CDR1 as GTSNPN and CDR2 as SVGIG (reference sequence). The J segment lost 4 bases and the V segment lost 3 bases, leaving 12 bases of the junction unmatched. The CDR3 reads CAWSSPLGGENQPQHF. The CDR3 DNA follows: TGTGCCTGGAGCTCCCCCTTAGGGGGCGAGAATCAGCCCCAGCATTTT.

The rearrangement links TRBV7-2 to TRBJ2-1; 7 bases are shared with TRBD2. Germline assignment: CDR1 SGHTA and CDR2 FQGNSA. This CDR3 is 16 amino acids long. Losses at the gene ends were 1 base for V and 4 bases for J; bases not matched to a gene: 7. This CDR3 is CASSLERGGDYNEQFF. As DNA, the CDR3 is TGTGCCAGCAGCTTAGAGCGGGGCGGCGATTACAATGAGCAGTTCTTC.

This clone was seen a few times. The genes are TRBV28 and TRBJ1-5; D perhaps matches TRBD1 (5 bases). V shed 8 bases and J shed 6 bases, with 14 bases lying between them. The CDR3 loop spans 13 amino acids. Germline V gene lookup returns CDR1 MDHEN and CDR2 SYDVKM. CDR3 protein: CASRQTSTQPQHF. The CDR3 DNA is TGTGCCAGCCGACAGACTAGTACTCAGCCCCAGCATTTT.

The chain employs TRBV6-2 or TRBV6-3 and TRBJ2-7, with D uncertain. The V end was cut by 3 bases, the J end by 6 bases, with 21 bases between. The CDR3 has 16 residues. Germline lookup yields CDR1 MNHEY and CDR2 SVGEGT. The CDR3 sequence: CASSYAAGQVSGEQYV. DNA for the CDR3: TGTGCCAGCAGTTATGCGGCTGGGCAGGTATCGGGCGAGCAGTACGTC.

The chain joins TRBV2 to TRBJ1-2, with D perhaps matching TRBD1 (5 bases). Between the trimmed V and J ends, which lost 4 bases and 2 bases, there was a span of 5 bases. The CDR3 runs 12 residues. The germline gives CDR1 SNHLY, CDR2 FYNNEI. CDR3 nucleotides: TGTGCCAGCAGTGGGGGGAACTATGGCTACACCTTC. It specifies CASSGGNYGYTF.

This clone was picked up a small number of times. The rearrangement links TRBV18 to TRBJ2-2; D possibly corresponds to TRBD2 (5 bases). Trimming pared 2 bases from V and 0 bases from J, leaving 10 bases between. The CDR3 is 16 residues long. Looked up from germline, CDR1 is KGHSH and CDR2 is LQKENI. The CDR3 is CASSPKQLANTGELFF. CDR3 DNA: TGTGCCAGCTCACCAAAACAACTAGCGAACACCGGGGAGCTGTTTTTT.

This chain connects TRBV2 to TRBJ1-2; TRBD1 aligns across 10 bases. The J segment lost 4 bases and the V segment lost 8 bases, leaving 7 bases of the junction unmatched. The germline gives CDR1 SNHLY, CDR2 FYNNEI. CDR3 length equals 14 residues. The chain's CDR3 is CASLGQGNAYGYTF. CDR3 nucleotides: TGTGCCAGCCTGGGACAGGGGAATGCCTATGGCTACACCTTC.

The chain employs TRBV23-1 and TRBJ2-7, with 11 bases identical to TRBD1. Being an ORF, TRBV23-1 has a function that is uncertain. CDR3 length: 17 amino acids. J gave up 0 bases and V 6 bases, and 10 bases lay outside the gene matches. The CDR3 sequence is CASSLNPGTGGSYEQYV. The CDR3 nucleotides are TGCGCCAGCAGCCTTAACCCGGGGACAGGGGGCTCCTACGAGCAGTACGTC.

Here the CDR3 DNA reads TGCGCCAGCAGCTTGGGAACAGGGGGCCTTGAGGGCTACACCTTC. Protein: CASSLGTGGLEGYTF. V is TRBV5-1 and J is TRBJ1-2; 9 bases fit TRBD1. The length of the CDR3 is 15 residues. Germline CDR1 SGHRS, CDR2 YFSETQ. Trimming removed 0 bases from V and 8 bases from J; junction bases left unmatched: 8.

A few counts support this clone. The V gene is TRBV5-4, the J gene TRBJ2-2; D not resolved. V gave up 5 bases and J gave up 0 bases, with 8 bases separating them. The germline CDR1 and CDR2 sequences are SGHNT and YYREEE (reference sequence). The CDR3 spans 14 residues. The CDR3, as DNA: TGTGCCAGCAGTTTTACAGCGAACACCGGGGAGCTGTTTTTT. As protein: CASSFTANTGELFF.

V usage is TRBV5-8 and J usage is TRBJ2-5; possibly TRBD1 or TRBD2 for D (5 bases each). This CDR3 has 14 residues. CDR1 and CDR2 (germline): SGHTS, YDEGEE. Between the trimmed V and J ends, which lost 5 bases and 2 bases, there was a span of 13 bases. The chain's CDR3 is CASRLRDLQETQYF. CDR3 in DNA: TGTGCCAGCAGACTCCGGGACCTTCAAGAGACCCAGTACTTC.

V gene TRBV3-1 (or the pseudogene TRBV3-2) combines with J gene TRBJ2-1; D not resolved. The CDR3 consists of 13 residues. Trimming removed 4 bases from V and 7 bases from J, with 11 bases in between. Germline CDR1 is LGHDT and CDR2 is YNNKEL (reference sequence). The CDR3 nucleotides are TGTGCCAGCAGCCGCTCCCCATTGAATGAGCAGTTCTTC. It codes for CASSRSPLNEQFF.

This clone was observed a few times. This rearrangement joins TRBV5-4 to TRBJ1-6; no definite D call. The length of the CDR3 is 15 residues. Trimming pared 0 bases from V and 4 bases from J, leaving 8 bases between. The germline CDR1 and CDR2 sequences are SGHNT and YYREEE (reference sequence). The CDR3 coding sequence is TGTGCCAGCAGCTTGGGGCCAGAGTATAATTCACCCCTCCACTTT. This gives the protein CASSLGPEYNSPLHF. Looking up the rest from reference TRBV5-4 and TRBJ1-6 gives the full variable domain: ETGVTQSPTHLIKTRGQQVTLRCSSQSGHNTVSWYQQALGQGPQFIFQYYREEENGRGNFPPRFSGLQFPNYSSELNVNALELDDSALYLCASSLGPEYNSPLHFGNGTRLTVT.

The chain is built from TRBV18 and TRBJ1-1; D remains unclear. CDR3 length: 14 amino acids. CDR1 and CDR2 (germline): KGHSH, LQKENI. V dropped 3 bases and J dropped 3 bases, with 11 bases sitting between them. The CDR3 region has the DNA TGTGCCAGCTCACCCGGGAGGGTGCACACTGAAGCTTTCTTT. It codes for CASSPGRVHTEAFF.

This clone was picked up one time. This chain connects TRBV19 to TRBJ2-3, with 7 bases identical to TRBD1. CDR3 length: 15 residues. The junction had 4 bases not matched to a gene; V was cut back by 4 bases and J by 0 bases. The germline gives CDR1 LNHDA, CDR2 SQIVND (reference sequence). The CDR3 nucleotides are TGTGCCAGTAGTACTGGGGACAGTAGCACAGATACGCAGTATTTT. It codes for CASSTGDSSTDTQYF.

This clone was seen just once. The CDR3 sequence: CASSPPIYF. The CDR3 bases are TGTGCCAGCAGCCCCCCTATATATTTT. The chain couples TRBV3-1 (or the pseudogene TRBV3-2) to TRBJ1-3, with D unclear. The CDR3 is 9 residues long. Trimming cost V 4 bases and J 13 bases, with 5 bases left between them. The V gene's germline CDR1 is LGHDT and CDR2 YNNKEL (reference sequence).